Below, 13 T cell receptor beta chains from the same sample are listed, as sequenced in a study of CD8+ T cells in alopecia areata. Treatment of the sample: oral pan-JAK inhibitor, 5-10 mg twice daily. RNA, once extracted, was reverse transcribed into cDNA for use as the sequencing template. Sequenced by immunoSEQ multiplex PCR; TCRdb stores in-frame clones only, minus some. The profile shows around 200,000 clones, about 55% of them singletons. The material was CD8+ T cells sorted from blood, obtained at week 24, from a patient treated with tofacitinib. These receptors all stem from a human donor with alopecia areata.

CDR3 coding DNA: TGCAGCGCAGAGGGACTAGTAAGCACAGATACGCAGTATTTT. Residues: CSAEGLVSTDTQYF. This sequence joins TRBV29-1 and TRBJ2-3; 8 positions match TRBD2. CDR1 SQVTM and CDR2 ANQGSEA come from the germline V gene. V shed 7 bases and J 0 bases; nucleotides not matched to a gene: 6. The CDR3 covers 14 residues.

This clone has only a few counts. This chain connects TRBV29-1 to TRBJ2-7, with a tentative D call TRBD1 (6 bases). This CDR3 comprises 14 residues. Germline-derived CDR1 and CDR2 are SQVTM and ANQGSEA. V lost 2 bases and J lost 2, with 13 bases in between. CDR3 DNA sequence: TGCAGCGTTGAAATTTGGGACACTGCCTACGAGCAGTACTTC. This encodes CSVEIWDTAYEQYF.

The V gene is TRBV9, the J gene TRBJ1-4, with a possible D match to TRBD1 (5 bases). The CDR3 runs to 15 residues. Trimming took 4 bases from V and 8 from J, leaving 18 bases between them. The V gene's germline CDR1 is SGDLS and CDR2 YYNGEE. The CDR3 reads CASSPSGTHGEKLFF. The CDR3, as DNA: TGTGCCAGCAGCCCCTCCGGGACCCACGGAGAAAAACTGTTTTTT.

DNA for the CDR3: TGCGCCAGCAGCCAAGGGACAGGTAACTACAATGAGCAGTTCTTC. The encoded protein is CASSQGTGNYNEQFF. The gene calls are TRBV4-3 and TRBJ2-1; 7 nucleotides align to TRBD1. Trimming removed 1 base from V and 3 bases from J; junction bases left unmatched: 3. The CDR3 has 15 amino acids. CDR1 is LGHNA, CDR2 YSLEER, per germline.

This clone was seen more than once but under ten times. The CDR3 loop reads CASSEPGRNNEQFF. CDR3 bases: TGTGCCAGCAGCGAACCGGGACGGAACAATGAGCAGTTCTTC. The rearrangement uses TRBV9 and TRBJ2-1; D may match TRBD1 or TRBD2 (5 bases each). V dropped 3 bases and J dropped 5 bases, with 12 bases sitting between them. The CDR3 consists of 14 residues. From germline, CDR1 is SGDLS and CDR2 YYNGEE. Looking up the rest from reference TRBV9 and TRBJ2-1 gives the full variable domain: DSGVTQTPKHLITATGQRVTLRCSPRSGDLSVYWYQQSLDQGLQFLIQYYNGEERAKGNILERFSAQQFPDLHSELNLSSLELGDSALYFCASSEPGRNNEQFFGPGTRLTVL.

The V gene is TRBV5-1, the J gene TRBJ2-7; D perhaps matches TRBD2 (6 bases). V shed 3 bases and J shed 0 bases, with 16 bases lying between them. Per germline, CDR1 SGHRS and CDR2 YFSETQ. This CDR3 spans 16 amino acids. The CDR3 is CASSWTREKSSYEQYF. The DNA of the CDR3 is TGCGCCAGCAGCTGGACCCGGGAGAAGAGCTCCTACGAGCAGTACTTC.

This clone was seen only a few times. The chain couples TRBV14 to TRBJ2-7; 8 bases align to TRBD1. CDR3 length equals 15 residues. The J segment lost 1 base and the V segment lost 3 bases, leaving 5 bases of the junction unmatched. Looked up from germline, CDR1 is SGHDN and CDR2 is FVKESK. The CDR3 nucleotides read TGTGCCAGCAGCCACCGGACAGGGAATTCCTACGAGCAGTACTTC. This sequence encodes CASSHRTGNSYEQYF.

V is TRBV7-8 and J is TRBJ2-1; 10 nucleotides align to TRBD2. Germline V gives CDR1 SGHVS, CDR2 FQNEAQ. The V gene end was trimmed by 2 bases and the J gene end by 7 bases; junction bases not matched to a gene: 5. The CDR3 has 15 amino acids. The CDR3 region is CASSLKRGGRNEQFF. CDR3 DNA: TGTGCCAGCAGCTTAAAGCGGGGGGGAAGGAATGAGCAGTTCTTC.

This clone was picked up a small number of times. The genes are TRBV27 and TRBJ2-5; maybe TRBD1 (6 bases). The V end was cut by 4 bases, the J end by 5 bases, with 14 bases between. CDR3 size: 14 residues. Per the germline V gene, CDR1 is MNHEY and CDR2 is SMNVEV (reference sequence). CDR3 protein: CASSSYRARETQYF. As DNA, the CDR3 is TGTGCCAGCAGTTCGTACAGGGCTCGGGAGACCCAGTACTTC.

About this clone: One end of the junction varies from germline; a read error may be responsible. The rearrangement joins TRBV30 to TRBJ2-1; 8 bases are a match to TRBD2. The CDR3 has 15 amino acids. CDR1 and CDR2 (germline): GTSNPN, SVGIG (reference sequence). The CDR3 coding sequence is TGTGCCTGGAGCCGGGGAAGCGGGGGATATAATGAGCAGCTCTTC. Translated, it gives CAWSRGSGGYNEQLF.

This clone occurred a few times. This chain connects TRBV6-1 to TRBJ1-6; D is possibly TRBD1 (5 bases). V was trimmed by 4 bases and J by 4 bases, leaving 26 bases between them. In germline, CDR1 is MNHNS, CDR2 SASEGT. The length of the CDR3 is 20 residues. CDR3 sequence reads: CASSAGIIGQEREYNSPLHF. DNA for the CDR3: TGTGCCAGCAGTGCAGGGATTATTGGGCAAGAAAGGGAATATAATTCACCCCTCCACTTT.

J is TRBJ2-3 and V is TRBV12-5; D is perhaps TRBD2 (5 bases). This CDR3 spans 13 amino acids. Deletions cut 5 bases from V and 6 bases from J, with 12 bases between. Germline assignment: CDR1 LGHNT and CDR2 FRNRAP. This CDR3 reads CASGPYRGDTQYF. DNA for the CDR3: TGTGCTAGTGGTCCCTACCGAGGGGATACGCAGTATTTT.

The chain couples TRBV4-1 to TRBJ2-3; 7 bases align to TRBD2. The trim removed 3 bases at V and 1 base at J, leaving 4 bases unmatched. CDR1 and CDR2 (germline): MGHRA, YSYEKL. CDR3 length: 15 residues. The CDR3 coding sequence is TGCGCCAGCAGCCATGAAGGGAGGGGCACAGATACGCAGTATTTT. It yields the protein CASSHEGRGTDTQYF.